One and the same sample provided the 2 T cell receptor beta chains below, sequenced in a study of HIV-infected patients and healthy controls. Antiretroviral therapy had run roughly three months, about 14 weeks, before follow-up blood collection. Whole blood was used without fractionation, so all unsorted peripheral T cells were included. Alpha and beta constant-region primers primed reverse transcription of about 470 ng RNA. Each of the alpha and beta chains got its own library through chain-specific third strand synthesis with indices. TCRdb reprocessed the 5' RACE reads via MiXCR and lists one record per CDR3 protein. The repertoire holds roughly 8,000 distinct CDR3 sequences, with approximately 6.8% as singletons. Source: blood, taken during antiretroviral therapy. Every receptor here comes from an adult with HIV infection.

Details on this clonotype: This beta chain is an unintended read in a library built for alpha chains; its size means little. The J gene is TRBJ2-3, the V gene TRBV5-1, with D perhaps matching TRBD1 (6 bases). Germline CDR1 reads SGHRS; CDR2 reads YFSETQ. V dropped 6 bases and J dropped 1 base, with 15 bases sitting between them. This CDR3 comprises 15 residues. In nucleotides, the CDR3 is TGCGCCAGCACCCGGGGCAGGGGCGGCACAGATACGCAGTATTTT. Amino acids: CASTRGRGGTDTQYF.

This clonotype has only a few counts. Found in a library prepared for alpha chains, this beta chain is an off-target read, and its abundance has little meaning. J is TRBJ2-3 and V is TRBV4-1; 10 bases fit TRBD2. The trim removed 4 bases at V and 5 bases at J, leaving 3 bases unmatched. Germline loops: CDR1 MGHRA, CDR2 YSYEKL. This CDR3 region has 14 residues. Here the CDR3 reads CASSLLAGQDTQYF. In nucleotides, the CDR3 is TGCGCCAGCAGCCTACTAGCGGGGCAAGATACGCAGTATTTT.